This TCR beta chain is drawn from a study of Ad26.COV2.S vaccination and SARS-CoV-2 variants. As for this clone: What it binds is unknown.

Study observations and caveats: Recipients of either vaccine or placebo displayed similar breadth of non-spike TCRs. Analyses of TCR breadth and depth may have underestimated total T cell responses.

Repertoires were generated with immunoSEQ multiplex PCR, while TCRdb's copy carries only in-frame clones and drops some. The data contain about 440,000 clones, approximately 88% of them singletons. Noted treatment: 15 to 20 received Ad26.COV2.S at low or high dose, single or two shots; 5 received placebo; per-sample allocation not given. Specimen acquisition occurred on day 63 following the initial vaccine or placebo injection. Within Boston, the person who donated was an adult of 18-55 years. J gave up 6 bases and V 6 bases, and 0 bases lay outside the gene matches. The CDR3 has 11 residues. CDR1 is SNHLY and CDR2 is FYNNEI in the germline V gene.

This sample comprised peripheral blood, obtained in a trial of Ad26.COV2.S vaccine versus placebo. The V and J genes are TRBV2 and TRBJ1-1; 8 nucleotides match TRBD1. The TCR sequence derives from a person between 18 and 59 years old who received the Ad26.COV2.S COVID-19 vaccine or a placebo. CDR3 nucleotides: TGTGCCAGCAGGGACAGGGCTGAAGCTTTCTTT. Translating gives CASRDRAEAFF.